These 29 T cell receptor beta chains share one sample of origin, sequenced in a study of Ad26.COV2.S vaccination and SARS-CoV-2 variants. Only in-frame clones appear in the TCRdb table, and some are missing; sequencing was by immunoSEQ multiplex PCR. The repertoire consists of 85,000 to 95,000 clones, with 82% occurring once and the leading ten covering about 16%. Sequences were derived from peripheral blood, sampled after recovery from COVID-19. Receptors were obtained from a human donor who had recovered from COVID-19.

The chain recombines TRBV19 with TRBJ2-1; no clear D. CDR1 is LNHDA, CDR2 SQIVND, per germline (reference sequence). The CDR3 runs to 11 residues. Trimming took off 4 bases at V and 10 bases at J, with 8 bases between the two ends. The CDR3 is CASSTLEEQFF. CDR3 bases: TGTGCCAGTAGTACGTTAGAGGAGCAGTTCTTC. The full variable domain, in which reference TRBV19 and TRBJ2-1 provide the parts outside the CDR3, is DGGITQSPKYLFRKEGQNVTLSCEQNLNHDAMYWYRQDPGQGLRLIYYSQIVNDFQKGDIAEGYSVSREKKESFPLTVTSAQKNPTAFYLCASSTLEEQFFGPGTRLTVL.

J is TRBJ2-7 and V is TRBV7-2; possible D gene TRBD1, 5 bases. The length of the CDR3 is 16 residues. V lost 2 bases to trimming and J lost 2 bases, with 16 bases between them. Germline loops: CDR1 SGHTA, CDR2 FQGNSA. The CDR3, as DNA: TGTGCCAGCAGCTTACAGGGTCCAGGGTTAACCTACGAGCAGTACTTC. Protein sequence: CASSLQGPGLTYEQYF.

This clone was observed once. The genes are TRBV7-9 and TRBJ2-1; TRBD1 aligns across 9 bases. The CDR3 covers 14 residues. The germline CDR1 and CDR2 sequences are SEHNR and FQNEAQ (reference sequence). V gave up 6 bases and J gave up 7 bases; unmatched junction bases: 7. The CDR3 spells CASSHRDRVNEQFF. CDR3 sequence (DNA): TGTGCCAGCAGTCACCGGGACAGGGTTAATGAGCAGTTCTTC. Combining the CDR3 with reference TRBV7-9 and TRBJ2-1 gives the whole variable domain DTGVSQNPRHKITKRGQNVTFRCDPISEHNRLYWYRQTLGQGPEFLTYFQNEAQLEKSRLLSDRFSAERPKGSFSTLEIQRTEQGDSAMYLCASSHRDRVNEQFFGPGTRLTVL.

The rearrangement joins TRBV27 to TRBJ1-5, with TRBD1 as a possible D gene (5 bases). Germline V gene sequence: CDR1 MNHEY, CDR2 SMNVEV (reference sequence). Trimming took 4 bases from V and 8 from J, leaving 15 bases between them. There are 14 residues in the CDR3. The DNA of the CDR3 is TGTGCCAGCAGTTCAGAGGGGTGGTTCGAGCCCCAGCATTTT. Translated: CASSSEGWFEPQHF.

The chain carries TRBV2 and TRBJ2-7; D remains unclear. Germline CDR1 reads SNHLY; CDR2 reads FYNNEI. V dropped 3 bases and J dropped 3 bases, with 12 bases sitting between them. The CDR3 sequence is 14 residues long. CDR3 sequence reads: CASSEGNEIYEQYF. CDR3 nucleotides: TGTGCCAGCAGTGAGGGTAATGAGATCTACGAGCAGTACTTC.

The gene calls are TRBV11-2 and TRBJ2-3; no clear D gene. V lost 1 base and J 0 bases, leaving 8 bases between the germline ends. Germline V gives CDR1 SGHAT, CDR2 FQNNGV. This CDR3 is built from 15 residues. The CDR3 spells CASSLGGGSTDTQYF. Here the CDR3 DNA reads TGTGCCAGCAGCTTAGGTGGCGGCAGCACAGATACGCAGTATTTT.

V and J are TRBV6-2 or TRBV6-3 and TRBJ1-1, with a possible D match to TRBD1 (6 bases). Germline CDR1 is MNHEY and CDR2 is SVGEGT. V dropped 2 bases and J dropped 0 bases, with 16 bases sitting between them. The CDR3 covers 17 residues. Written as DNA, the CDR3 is TGTGCCAGCAGTTACGATTCCAGGCCAGGGGTGAACACTGAAGCTTTCTTT. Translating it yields CASSYDSRPGVNTEAFF.

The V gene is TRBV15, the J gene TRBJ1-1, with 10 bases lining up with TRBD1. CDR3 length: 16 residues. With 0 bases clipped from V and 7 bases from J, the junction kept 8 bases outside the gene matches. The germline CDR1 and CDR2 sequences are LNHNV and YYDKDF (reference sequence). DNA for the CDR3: TGTGCCACCAGCAGAGATAGGGGACAGGGGAGGAATGAAGCTTTCTTT. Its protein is CATSRDRGQGRNEAFF. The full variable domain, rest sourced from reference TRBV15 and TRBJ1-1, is DAMVIQNPRYQVTQFGKPVTLSCSQTLNHNVMYWYQQKSSQAPKLLFHYYDKDFNNEADTPDNFQSRRPNTSFCFLDIRSPGLGDTAMYLCATSRDRGQGRNEAFFGQGTRLTVV.

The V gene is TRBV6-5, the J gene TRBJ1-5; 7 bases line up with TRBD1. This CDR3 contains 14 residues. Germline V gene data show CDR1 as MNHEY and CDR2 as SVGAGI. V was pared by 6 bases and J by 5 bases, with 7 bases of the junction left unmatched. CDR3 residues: CASSQDRPDQPQHF. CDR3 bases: TGTGCCAGCAGCCAGGACAGGCCAGATCAGCCCCAGCATTTT.

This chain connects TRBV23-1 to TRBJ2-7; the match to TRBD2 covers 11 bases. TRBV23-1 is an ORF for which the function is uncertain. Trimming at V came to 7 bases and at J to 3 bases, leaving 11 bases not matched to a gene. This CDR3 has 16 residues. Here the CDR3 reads CASISTSGKRIYEQYF. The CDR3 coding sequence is TGCGCCAGCATTTCGACTAGCGGGAAGCGTATCTACGAGCAGTACTTC.

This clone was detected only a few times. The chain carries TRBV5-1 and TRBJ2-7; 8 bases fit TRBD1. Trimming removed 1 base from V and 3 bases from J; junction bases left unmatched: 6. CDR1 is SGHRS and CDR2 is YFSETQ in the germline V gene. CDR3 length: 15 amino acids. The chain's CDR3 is CASSLTGGQGYEQYF. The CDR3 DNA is TGCGCCAGCAGCTTGACAGGGGGTCAGGGCTACGAGCAGTACTTC.

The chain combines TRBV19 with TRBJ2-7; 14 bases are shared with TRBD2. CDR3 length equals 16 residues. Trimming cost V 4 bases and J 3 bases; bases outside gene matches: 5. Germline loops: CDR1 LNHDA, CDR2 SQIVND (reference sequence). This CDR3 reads CASSSFGTSGSYEQYF. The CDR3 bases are TGTGCCAGTAGTAGTTTCGGGACTAGCGGGAGCTACGAGCAGTACTTC.

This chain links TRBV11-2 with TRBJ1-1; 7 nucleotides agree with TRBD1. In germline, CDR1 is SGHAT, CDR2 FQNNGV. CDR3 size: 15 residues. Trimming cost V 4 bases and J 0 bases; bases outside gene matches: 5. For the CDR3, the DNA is TGTGCCAGCAGCTATTTGGGACAGTTGAACACTGAAGCTTTCTTT. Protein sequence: CASSYLGQLNTEAFF.

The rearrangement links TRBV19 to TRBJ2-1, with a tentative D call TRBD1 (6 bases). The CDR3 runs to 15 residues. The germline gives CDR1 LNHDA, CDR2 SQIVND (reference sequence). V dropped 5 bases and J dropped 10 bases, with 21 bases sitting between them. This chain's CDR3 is CASSPTTGSGDEQFF. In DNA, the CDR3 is TGTGCCAGTAGTCCTACTACAGGGTCGGGTGACGAGCAGTTCTTC.

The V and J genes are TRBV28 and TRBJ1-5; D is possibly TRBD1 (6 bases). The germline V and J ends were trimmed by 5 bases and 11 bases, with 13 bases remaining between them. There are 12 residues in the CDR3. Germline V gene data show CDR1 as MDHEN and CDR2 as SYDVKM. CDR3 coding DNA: TGTGCCAGCAGTCCCTTGGGGGCTACCCAGCATTTT. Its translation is CASSPLGATQHF.

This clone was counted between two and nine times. The CDR3 DNA reads TGTGCCAGTAGTATTGCCAGCCCCGGTCAGCCCCAGCATTTT. Amino acids: CASSIASPGQPQHF. The chain couples TRBV19 to TRBJ1-5; D gene unclear. V was clipped by 3 bases and J by 6 bases, with 12 bases between them. This CDR3 comprises 14 residues. Germline CDR1 is LNHDA and CDR2 is SQIVND (reference sequence).

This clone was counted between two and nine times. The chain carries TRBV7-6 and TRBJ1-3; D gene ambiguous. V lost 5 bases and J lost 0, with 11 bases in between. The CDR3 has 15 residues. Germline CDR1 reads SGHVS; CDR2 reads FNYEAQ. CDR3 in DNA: TGTGCCAGCAGCCCCGTAAACGTCTCTGGAAACACCATATATTTT. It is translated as CASSPVNVSGNTIYF.

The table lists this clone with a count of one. CDR3: CASSEASADVSYEQYF. In DNA, the CDR3 is TGTGCCAGCAGTGAAGCTAGCGCAGATGTCTCCTACGAGCAGTACTTC. This sequence joins TRBV6-1 and TRBJ2-7, with a tentative D call TRBD2 (5 bases). CDR3 length equals 16 residues. Trimming left V 0 bases short and J 0 bases short, with 12 bases between. CDR1 is MNHNS, CDR2 SASEGT, per germline.

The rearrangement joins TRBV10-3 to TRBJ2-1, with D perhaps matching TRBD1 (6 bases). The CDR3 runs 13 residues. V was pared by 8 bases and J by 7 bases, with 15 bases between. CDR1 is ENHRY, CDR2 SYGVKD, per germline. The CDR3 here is CAIQEGTRNEQFF. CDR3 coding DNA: TGTGCCATCCAAGAAGGGACAAGAAATGAGCAGTTCTTC.

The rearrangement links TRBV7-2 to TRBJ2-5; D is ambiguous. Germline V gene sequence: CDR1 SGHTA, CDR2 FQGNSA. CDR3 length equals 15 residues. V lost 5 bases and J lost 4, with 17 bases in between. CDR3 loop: CASSPTMQTVETQYF. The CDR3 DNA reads TGTGCCAGCAGCCCTACAATGCAGACGGTAGAGACCCAGTACTTC.

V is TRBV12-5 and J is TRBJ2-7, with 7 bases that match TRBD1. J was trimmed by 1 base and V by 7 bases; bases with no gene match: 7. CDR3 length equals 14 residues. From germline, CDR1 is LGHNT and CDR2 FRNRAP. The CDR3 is CASEDEGASYEQYF. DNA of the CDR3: TGTGCTAGTGAGGACGAGGGGGCTTCCTACGAGCAGTACTTC.

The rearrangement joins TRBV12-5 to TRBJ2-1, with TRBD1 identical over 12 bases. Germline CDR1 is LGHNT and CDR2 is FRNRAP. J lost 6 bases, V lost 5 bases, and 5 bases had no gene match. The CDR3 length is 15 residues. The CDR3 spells CASGVGQGALNEQFF. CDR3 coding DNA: TGTGCTAGTGGTGTGGGACAGGGGGCGCTCAATGAGCAGTTCTTC. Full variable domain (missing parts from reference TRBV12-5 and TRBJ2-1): DARVTQTPRHKVTEMGQEVTMRCQPILGHNTVFWYRQTMMQGLELLAYFRNRAPLDDSGMPKDRFSAEMPDATLATLKIQPSEPRDSAVYFCASGVGQGALNEQFFGPGTRLTVL.

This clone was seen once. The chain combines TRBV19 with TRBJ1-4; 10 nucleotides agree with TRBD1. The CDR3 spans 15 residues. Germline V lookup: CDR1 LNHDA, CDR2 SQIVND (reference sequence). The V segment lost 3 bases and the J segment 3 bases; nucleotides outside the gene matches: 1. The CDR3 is CASSMTGGSNEKLFF. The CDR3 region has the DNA TGTGCCAGTAGTATGACAGGGGGCTCTAATGAAAAACTGTTTTTT.

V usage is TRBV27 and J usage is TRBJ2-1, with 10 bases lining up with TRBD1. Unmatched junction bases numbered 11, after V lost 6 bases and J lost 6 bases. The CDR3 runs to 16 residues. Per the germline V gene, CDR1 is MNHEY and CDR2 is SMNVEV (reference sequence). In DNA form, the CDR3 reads TGTGCCAGCAGGGGACAGGGGCTTCTGAAATCCAATGAGCAGTTCTTC. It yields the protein CASRGQGLLKSNEQFF.

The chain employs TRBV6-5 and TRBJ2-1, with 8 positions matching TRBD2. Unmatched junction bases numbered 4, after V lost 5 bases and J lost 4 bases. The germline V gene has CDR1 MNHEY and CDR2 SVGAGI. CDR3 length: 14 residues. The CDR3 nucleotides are TGTGCCAGCAGTATTAGCGGGGCATACAATGAGCAGTTCTTC. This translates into CASSISGAYNEQFF.

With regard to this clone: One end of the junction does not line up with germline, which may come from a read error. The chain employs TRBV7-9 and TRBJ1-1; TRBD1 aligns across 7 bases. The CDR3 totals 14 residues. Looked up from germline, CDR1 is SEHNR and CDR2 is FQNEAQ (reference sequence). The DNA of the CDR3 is TGTGCCAGCAGCTCGACAGGGCTGAAAACTGAAGCTTTCTTT. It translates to CASSSTGLKTEAFF.

The CDR3 here is CASSSAGTTNTDTQYF. CDR3 DNA: TGTGCCAGCAGCTCAGCCGGGACTACAAACACAGATACGCAGTATTTT. V gene TRBV5-4 combines with J gene TRBJ2-3; 7 nucleotides align to TRBD2. The junction had 9 bases not matched to a gene; V was cut back by 3 bases and J by 2 bases. CDR1 and CDR2 (germline): SGHNT, YYREEE (reference sequence). The CDR3 sequence is 16 residues long.

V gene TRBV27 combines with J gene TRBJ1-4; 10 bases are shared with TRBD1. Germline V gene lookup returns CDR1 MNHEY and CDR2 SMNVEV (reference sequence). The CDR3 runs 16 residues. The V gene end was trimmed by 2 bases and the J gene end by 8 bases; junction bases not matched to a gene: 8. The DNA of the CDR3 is TGTGCCAGCAGTTTAGATATCGGGACAGGGGTAGAAAAACTGTTTTTT. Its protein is CASSLDIGTGVEKLFF.

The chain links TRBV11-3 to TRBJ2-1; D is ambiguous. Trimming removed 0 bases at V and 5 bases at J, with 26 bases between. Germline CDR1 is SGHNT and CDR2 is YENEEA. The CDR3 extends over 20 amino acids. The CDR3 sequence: CASSLDGLGQYKPLDNEQFF. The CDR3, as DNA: TGTGCCAGCAGCTTAGATGGGCTAGGGCAGTACAAACCCCTGGACAATGAGCAGTTCTTC.